Sequencing of this T cell receptor (beta chain) was carried out in a study of blood T cell repertoires in COVID-19. About the study: COVID-19 samples, acute and convalescent, were from the United States, Italy and Spain.

How the authors handled the data: Amplification of reference gene primers provided the estimated nucleated cell counts. Libraries were prepared by immunoSEQ multiplex PCR; TCRdb keeps only in-frame clonotypes and omits some of them. The D gene and trimming were derived from the DNA, and the V and J assignments and clone size from that table. The data contain 300,000 to 400,000 clones, 85% of them singletons. The study drew participants aged roughly 18 to 95 years from 20 to 30 US areas. Those designated as exposed participants met a COVID-19 case within 2 weeks before study entry. Germline CDR1 MNHNS, CDR2 SASEGT. The junction had 10 bases not matched to a gene; V was cut back by 4 bases and J by 2 bases. The CDR3 totals 17 residues.

The sequence was obtained from a woman in her thirties who had been exposed to COVID-19. Sequenced sample: PBMCs or T cells enriched from blood (not recorded which). This chain connects TRBV6-1 to TRBJ2-1; 8 bases match TRBD1. The CDR3 here is CASSADREVPAYNEQFF. The CDR3, as DNA: TGTGCCAGCAGTGCGGACAGGGAGGTTCCTGCCTACAATGAGCAGTTCTTC.